The TCR beta chain described here comes from a study of metastatic and nonmetastatic thyroid tumors. This clone was seen a few times. The antigen is undetermined. Broader study findings: As reported, TCR beta diversity in blood and tumor was significantly higher in malignant thyroid tumors than in benign nodules.

Original processing methods: The distant-metastasis classifier for papillary thyroid cancer was built from CDR3 differences across clinicopathological groups. Through MiXCR, TCRdb re-clonotyped the PCR reads. These V and J calls are TCRdb output, not the study's own analysis. The sample has 30,000 to 35,000 clones, 25% to 30% seen once; the top ten hold 7.8%. Thyroid surgery took place with no prior treatment in any patient. This clonotype originated in a female donor with papillary thyroid cancer or a benign thyroid nodule (not recorded which). Some clones in this sample may be carry-over from other donors' samples. Sequencing was done on a sample of blood.

In DNA, the CDR3 is TGTGCCAGCAGTTTGTCGGGGGAACCGGGAAACGGGGAGCTGTTTTTT. This translates into CASSLSGEPGNGELFF. The rearrangement joins TRBV6-2 or TRBV6-3 to TRBJ2-2, with TRBD2 as a possible D gene (6 bases). The V end lost 4 bases, the J end lost 7 bases, and 19 bases lay between the germline ends. The CDR3 covers 16 residues. Germline CDR1 MNHEY, CDR2 SVGEGT.